The T cell receptor beta chain described here comes from a study of blood T cell repertoires in COVID-19. The CDR3 runs 11 residues. V lost 7 bases and J lost 6, with 10 bases in between. Germline V gene sequence: CDR1 LGHDT, CDR2 YNNKEL (reference sequence). Here immunoSEQ multiplex PCR was the method, and the copy in TCRdb shows in-frame clones only, minus some. The table lists about 220,000 clones, around 83% of them singletons, with around 3% in the top ten. The TCR comes from a man aged 50 to 59 who had recovered from COVID-19. V is TRBV3-1 (or the pseudogene TRBV3-2) and J is TRBJ2-7; no clear D. Input material: peripheral blood. The CDR3 loop reads CASTRGSEQYF. CDR3 in DNA: TGTGCCAGCACCCGAGGTAGCGAGCAGTACTTC.